This TCR beta chain was recorded in a study of chemoradiotherapy in HPV16-positive cancers. Turning to the study itself: Functional T-cell assays on a couple of HPV16-positive patients' cells defined candidate HPV-specific clones and common TCR motifs. Study-wide results and limits: Better recurrence-free survival went with HPV-responsive T-cell expansion in HPV16-positive patients.

Using immunoSEQ multiplex PCR, the repertoire was profiled, and TCRdb retains in-frame clones only, with some absent. The table records tens of thousands of clones, roughly 84% of them present only once. V lost 3 bases to trimming and J lost 0 bases, with 8 bases between them. The CDR3 has 15 residues. Germline-derived CDR1 and CDR2 are MGHRA and YSYEKL. Comment on this clone: Its target is unknown.

The TCR originated in a human donor with HPV-associated anogenital cancer. The sample was blood, taken from a patient who underwent chemoradiotherapy. V is TRBV4-1 and J is TRBJ1-4, with D unclear. CDR3 nucleotides: TGCGCCAGCAGCCAGGAAATTGCAACTAATGAAAAACTGTTTTTT. This encodes CASSQEIATNEKLFF.